This T cell receptor (beta chain) is from a study of OX40 agonist ivuxolimab in advanced cancers. Study-level results: More expanded clones were seen, on average, in CD8+ T cells than in CD4+. Normalized T-cell clonal expansion was also low in a subset of nonresponders.

Enrollment shut out patients with autoimmune disease history or systemic immunosuppression. Sampling times: baseline, cycle 4 day 1, cycle 7 day 1. TCRdb's table, derived via immunoSEQ multiplex PCR, lists solely in-frame clones and lacks some. This table holds 65,000 to 95,000 clones, roughly nine tenths found once. Note on this clone: The antigen is not known.

This receptor was obtained from an adult with an advanced solid tumor such as melanoma, head and neck, liver or kidney cancer. The sample here was CD4+ or CD8+ T cells sorted from blood, taken in a trial of the OX40 agonist ivuxolimab.

CDR3 nucleotides: TGTGCCAGCAGCTTAGTTCTCGGAGCGGAGCCCACCGGGGAGCTGTTTTTT. Encoded protein: CASSLVLGAEPTGELFF. This chain joins TRBV7-2 and TRBJ2-2; TRBD2 is a possible D gene (5 bases). CDR1 and CDR2 (germline): SGHTA, FQGNSA. This CDR3 has 17 residues. Between the trimmed V and J ends, which lost 1 base and 4 bases, there was a span of 16 bases.